Below are 32 T cell receptor beta chains sequenced from a single sample in a study of blood T cell repertoires in COVID-19 (dated by TCRdb to 2018 to 2020). To prepare the library, the immunoSEQ multiplex PCR assay was applied. Imported from immuneACCESS, the table was reduced by TCRdb to in-frame sequences with V and J called. These copies leave out some clones; in studies compared against another copy, an unresolved V gene accounts for under half, and the cause of the remainder is not known. The sample records around 210,000 clones, 85% of which are singletons. In total, the top ten clones hold 5% to 6.5% of the sample. The specimen was peripheral blood. Receptor source: a man aged 50 to 60 with COVID-19, enrolled during active disease.

The chain employs TRBV6-5 and TRBJ1-1; tentatively, D is TRBD1 (5 bases). V lost 9 bases and J 7 bases, leaving 18 bases between the germline ends. Germline CDR1 MNHEY, CDR2 SVGAGI. The CDR3 loop spans 13 amino acids. As DNA, the CDR3 is TGTGCCAGTGAGCAGGAGCATAGGGGTGAAGCTTTCTTT. It codes for CASEQEHRGEAFF.

This CDR3 is CASSLRRAEAFF. In DNA form, the CDR3 reads TGTGCCAGCAGTCTCAGACGGGCTGAAGCTTTCTTT. The J gene is TRBJ1-1, the V gene TRBV2; D not certain. This CDR3 is built from 12 residues. V gave up 5 bases and J gave up 6 bases, with 10 bases separating them. Germline V gene lookup returns CDR1 SNHLY and CDR2 FYNNEI.

The chain combines TRBV19 with TRBJ1-3; tentatively, D is TRBD1 (6 bases). Germline V gives CDR1 LNHDA, CDR2 SQIVND (reference sequence). There are 15 residues in the CDR3. The V and J ends lost 3 bases and 0 bases respectively, with 9 bases between them. The CDR3, as DNA: TGTGCCAGTAGTATCACAGGGAGCTCTGGAAACACCATATATTTT. It encodes CASSITGSSGNTIYF.

The chain employs TRBV9 and TRBJ2-3; maybe TRBD1 (6 bases). Germline V gene data show CDR1 as SGDLS and CDR2 as YYNGEE. The CDR3 covers 15 residues. With 0 bases removed from V and 3 bases from J, the gap between germline ends came to 11 bases. The CDR3 spells CASSVEGVITDTQYF. The CDR3 DNA is TGTGCCAGCAGCGTAGAGGGGGTAATTACAGATACGCAGTATTTT. The full variable domain, with the rest looked up from reference TRBV9 and TRBJ2-3, is DSGVTQTPKHLITATGQRVTLRCSPRSGDLSVYWYQQSLDQGLQFLIQYYNGEERAKGNILERFSAQQFPDLHSELNLSSLELGDSALYFCASSVEGVITDTQYFGPGTRLTVL.

The chain recombines TRBV6-2 or TRBV6-3 with TRBJ2-1; D gene ambiguous. This CDR3 is 14 amino acids long. The V gene's germline CDR1 is MNHEY and CDR2 SVGEGT. The V and J ends lost 2 bases and 9 bases respectively, with 14 bases between them. For the CDR3, the DNA is TGTGCCAGCAGTTACACGGTAGGTGGCGGTGAGCAGTTCTTC. Translated, it gives CASSYTVGGGEQFF.

This clone was detected once. V usage is TRBV2 and J usage is TRBJ1-2; D is uncertain. CDR3 size: 12 residues. The ends were cut back, 0 bases at V and 8 bases at J, with 7 bases in the middle. The germline gives CDR1 SNHLY, CDR2 FYNNEI. CDR3 residues: CASSEASEGYTF. In DNA form, the CDR3 reads TGTGCCAGCAGTGAAGCGAGTGAGGGCTACACCTTC.

The CDR3 region is CASRATGGRSPLHF. The DNA for the CDR3 is TGTGCCAGCAGAGCGACAGGGGGGAGGTCACCCCTCCACTTT. The chain links TRBV6-5 to TRBJ1-6, with 9 nucleotides matching TRBD1. Germline V CDR1 and CDR2: MNHEY, SVGAGI. V was clipped by 6 bases and J by 10 bases; unmatched bases: 7. The CDR3 length is 14 residues.

The chain carries TRBV10-3 and TRBJ2-2; 15 bases are shared with TRBD2. Germline loops: CDR1 ENHRY, CDR2 SYGVKD. This CDR3 comprises 17 residues. The V segment lost 6 bases and the J segment 5 bases; nucleotides outside the gene matches: 7. For the CDR3, the DNA is TGTGCCATCAGCCCTGGACTAGCGGGGGGGCTAACCGGGGAGCTGTTTTTT. Translated: CAISPGLAGGLTGELFF.

The V gene is TRBV15, the J gene TRBJ2-7; tentative D call: TRBD2 (5 bases). V lost 0 bases and J lost 11, with 11 bases in between. Germline values: CDR1 LNHNV, CDR2 YYDKDF (reference sequence). The CDR3 is 12 amino acids. Here the CDR3 DNA reads TGTGCCACCAGCAGAGATTTCACGGGAAAGTACTTC. Protein sequence: CATSRDFTGKYF.

The J gene is TRBJ1-3, the V gene TRBV5-1; D call uncertain. Looked up from germline, CDR1 is SGHRS and CDR2 is YFSETQ. V was clipped by 0 bases and J by 3 bases, with 10 bases between them. The CDR3 spans 15 residues. The CDR3 sequence is CASSLGDRLGNTIYF. CDR3 sequence (DNA): TGCGCCAGCAGCTTGGGAGATAGACTTGGAAACACCATATATTTT.

The chain links TRBV28 to TRBJ2-7; D remains unclear. The CDR3 is 15 amino acids. Germline CDR1 and CDR2: MDHEN and SYDVKM. V was shortened by 6 bases and J by 2 bases, with 17 bases between the two germline ends. CDR3 coding DNA: TGTGCCAGCAGCCTCAGCGATCCTCCTACCTACGAGCAGTACTTC. It translates to CASSLSDPPTYEQYF.

The V and J genes are TRBV24-1 and TRBJ2-3; TRBD1 matches at 9 bases. The CDR3 has 17 amino acids. V dropped 4 bases and J dropped 5; count of bases not matched to a gene: 12. Per germline, CDR1 KGHDR and CDR2 SFDVKD. For the CDR3, the DNA is TGTGCCACCAGTGACCCCACAGGGGGCCAGTGGATAGATACGCAGTATTTT. Its protein product is CATSDPTGGQWIDTQYF.

This clone has just one count. The chain employs TRBV3-1 (or the pseudogene TRBV3-2) and TRBJ1-6, with unresolved D. The germline V gene has CDR1 LGHDT and CDR2 YNNKEL (reference sequence). V shed 4 bases and J shed 10 bases, with 14 bases lying between them. The CDR3 has 14 residues. CDR3 amino acids: CASSLDTSGSPLHF. The CDR3 nucleotides read TGTGCCAGCAGCCTAGACACCTCGGGATCACCCCTCCACTTT.

This clone was observed a few times. V gene TRBV5-4 combines with J gene TRBJ1-1, with D unclear. Trimming cost V 4 bases and J 0 bases, with 16 bases left between them. Germline V gene lookup returns CDR1 SGHNT and CDR2 YYREEE (reference sequence). This CDR3 comprises 16 residues. CDR3 DNA: TGTGCCAGCAGCCGTCCGGACGGGAAGATGAACACTGAAGCTTTCTTT. Its translation: CASSRPDGKMNTEAFF.

This clone showed up just once. This chain joins TRBV6-2 or TRBV6-3 and TRBJ1-2; D gene uncertain. Germline V gene lookup returns CDR1 MNHEY and CDR2 SVGEGT. Trimming took 0 bases from V and 0 from J, leaving 11 bases between them. The length of the CDR3 is 16 residues. The CDR3 spells CASSYSRYRSNYGYTF. As DNA, the CDR3 is TGTGCCAGCAGTTACTCTCGGTACCGATCTAACTATGGCTACACCTTC.

The J gene is TRBJ2-3, the V gene TRBV24-1, with 9 positions matching TRBD2. CDR1 and CDR2 from the germline V gene are KGHDR and SFDVKD. The CDR3 covers 16 residues. The V segment lost 3 bases and the J segment 5 bases; nucleotides outside the gene matches: 8. CDR3 region: CATSDPSGALKDTQYF. The DNA of the CDR3 is TGTGCCACCAGTGATCCTAGCGGGGCGTTGAAAGATACGCAGTATTTT.

The rearrangement links TRBV18 to TRBJ1-1; 8 bases align to TRBD1. CDR3 size: 16 residues. Germline CDR1 is KGHSH and CDR2 is LQKENI. Trimming at V came to 3 bases and at J to 4 bases, leaving 10 bases not matched to a gene. The CDR3 nucleotides read TGTGCCAGCTCACCTCCGACAGGGGTAGGGGGCACTGAAGCTTTCTTT. Its translation is CASSPPTGVGGTEAFF.

The table lists this clone with a few counts. The V call is TRBV6-5, the J call TRBJ2-7, with TRBD1 matching over 8 bases. The CDR3 length is 15 residues. In germline, CDR1 is MNHEY, CDR2 SVGAGI. With 0 bases clipped from V and 6 bases from J, the junction kept 7 bases outside the gene matches. CDR3 sequence reads: CASSYSGTGSFEQYF. The DNA for the CDR3 is TGTGCCAGCAGTTACTCCGGGACAGGATCTTTCGAGCAGTACTTC.

V is TRBV11-2 and J is TRBJ2-1; a possible D gene is TRBD2 (6 bases). CDR1 and CDR2 from the germline V gene are SGHAT and FQNNGV. This CDR3 has 14 residues. Trimming cost V 5 bases and J 13 bases, with 21 bases left between them. CDR3 bases: TGTGCCAGCAGCGGACGCGGGGCGCGGAGTGGACAGTTCTTC. Its translation: CASSGRGARSGQFF.

The rearrangement uses TRBV3-1 (or the pseudogene TRBV3-2) and TRBJ1-3; D might be TRBD1 (5 bases). Germline lookup yields CDR1 LGHDT and CDR2 YNNKEL (reference sequence). The CDR3 extends over 12 amino acids. The V end was cut by 4 bases, the J end by 8 bases, with 9 bases between. For the CDR3, the DNA is TGTGCCAGCAGCCCGGGGGGAGACACCATATATTTT. The encoded protein is CASSPGGDTIYF.

A remark on this clone: At the DNA level, this CDR3 is encoded by other sequences in the same sample as well. The chain has TRBV20-1 and TRBJ1-2; 7 bases are shared with TRBD1. V was clipped by 6 bases and J by 4 bases; unmatched bases: 2. In germline, CDR1 is DFQATT, CDR2 SNEGSKA (reference sequence). The CDR3 contains 11 residues. CDR3 amino acids: CSAWTGYGYTF. CDR3 coding DNA: TGCAGTGCGTGGACAGGCTATGGCTACACCTTC.

This clone has only one observation. One junction end disagrees with the germline gene, perhaps due to a read error. V gene TRBV19 combines with J gene TRBJ1-5; D call uncertain. In germline, CDR1 is LNHDA, CDR2 SQIVND (reference sequence). The CDR3 is made up of 14 amino acids. The CDR3 protein is CASSLDVSNQPQHF. As DNA, the CDR3 is TGTGCCAGTAGTTTAGACGTTAGCAATCAGCCCCAGCATTTT. Full variable domain (remainder filled in from reference TRBV19 and TRBJ1-5): DGGITQSPKYLFRKEGQNVTLSCEQNLNHDAMYWYRQDPGQGLRLIYYSQIVNDFQKGDIAEGYSVSREKKESFPLTVTSAQKNPTAFYLCASSLDVSNQPQHFGDGTRLSIL.

The table lists this clone with a count of one. The DNA of the CDR3 is TGTGCCAGCAGCTTTACCGGGACTAACCTCTACAATGAGCAGTTCTTC. Translated: CASSFTGTNLYNEQFF. The gene calls are TRBV7-3 and TRBJ2-1; 7 bases line up with TRBD2. Trimming cost V 3 bases and J 3 bases; bases outside gene matches: 8. The CDR3 covers 16 residues. Germline CDR1 SGHTA, CDR2 FQGTGA.

This clone was observed a handful of times. This chain links TRBV7-6 with TRBJ2-1; D unclear. CDR1 and CDR2 (germline): SGHVS, FNYEAQ. This CDR3 has 15 residues. V lost 5 bases, J lost 0 bases, and 11 bases lay in between. The DNA for the CDR3 is TGTGCCAGCAGCATCAGCGAGAGCTCCTACAATGAGCAGTTCTTC. Encoded protein: CASSISESSYNEQFF.

V and J are TRBV18 and TRBJ1-2; 7 bases align to TRBD1. The CDR3 runs to 13 residues. Germline values: CDR1 KGHSH, CDR2 LQKENI. V gave up 3 bases and J gave up 6 bases; unmatched junction bases: 4. DNA of the CDR3: TGTGCCAGCTCACCTACAGGGGATAATGGCTACACCTTC. It encodes CASSPTGDNGYTF.

V gene TRBV6-5 combines with J gene TRBJ2-3, with 11 bases matching TRBD2. Losses at the gene ends were 11 bases for V and 2 bases for J; bases not matched to a gene: 6. In germline, CDR1 is MNHEY, CDR2 SVGAGI. The CDR3 consists of 14 residues. The CDR3 DNA follows: TGTGCCTGCTCTAGCGGGGGGAACACAGATACGCAGTATTTT. This gives the protein CACSSGGNTDTQYF.

The CDR3 region has the DNA TGTGCCAGTAGTAGGATCGGACTAGCGGAGAACACCGGGGAGCTGTTTTTT. This sequence encodes CASSRIGLAENTGELFF. The J gene is TRBJ2-2, the V gene TRBV19, with 10 bases matching TRBD2. The junction had 6 bases not matched to a gene; V was cut back by 4 bases and J by 1 base. CDR1 LNHDA and CDR2 SQIVND come from the germline V gene (reference sequence). CDR3 length equals 17 residues.

The CDR3 protein is CASSQEGTGWNEQFF. The CDR3 DNA is TGCGCCAGCAGCCAAGAAGGGACAGGCTGGAATGAGCAGTTCTTC. V is TRBV4-1 and J is TRBJ2-1, with 8 positions matching TRBD1. The length of the CDR3 is 15 residues. Germline V gene lookup returns CDR1 MGHRA and CDR2 YSYEKL. V trimming: 0 bases; J trimming: 7 bases; junction bases outside the gene matches: 5.

V gene TRBV7-9 combines with J gene TRBJ2-1; D is uncertain. Germline V CDR1 and CDR2: SEHNR, FQNEAQ (reference sequence). V was cut by 2 bases and J by 0 bases, with 8 bases left in between. The CDR3 contains 15 residues. This chain's CDR3 is CASSLQAPSYNEQFF. CDR3 nucleotides: TGTGCCAGCAGCTTACAAGCCCCCTCCTACAATGAGCAGTTCTTC.

This clone was detected only a few times. The genes are TRBV19 and TRBJ2-6; 7 bases match TRBD2. The CDR3 is 19 amino acids. After removal of 4 bases from V and 1 base from J, the junction contained 13 bases not matched to a gene. The germline V gene encodes CDR1 LNHDA and CDR2 SQIVND (reference sequence). The CDR3 here is CASSTPWEGLSSGANVLTF. Written as DNA, the CDR3 is TGTGCCAGTAGTACGCCCTGGGAGGGACTTAGTTCTGGGGCCAACGTCCTGACTTTC.

The V gene is TRBV19, the J gene TRBJ2-5, with 8 bases lining up with TRBD1. Trimming removed 3 bases from V and 2 bases from J; junction bases left unmatched: 8. The CDR3 spans 16 residues. In germline, CDR1 is LNHDA, CDR2 SQIVND (reference sequence). This CDR3 reads CASSIGGQGPQETQYF. The CDR3 DNA reads as TGTGCCAGTAGTATTGGAGGACAGGGCCCACAAGAGACCCAGTACTTC.

V gene TRBV6-5 combines with J gene TRBJ1-1, with TRBD1 matching over 7 bases. V dropped 6 bases and J dropped 7; count of bases not matched to a gene: 2. The CDR3 contains 11 residues. Germline values: CDR1 MNHEY, CDR2 SVGAGI. CDR3 protein: CASSDRVEAFF. The DNA for the CDR3 is TGTGCCAGCAGCGACAGGGTTGAAGCTTTCTTT.